The next 4 T cell receptor beta chains were all read from a single sample in a study of cytomegalovirus exposure and HLA in healthy donors. Vbeta (60) and Jbeta (13) primers were used in the PCR. The method was immunoSEQ multiplex PCR; TCRdb's version includes in-frame clones alone and lacks a portion of them. The sample includes about 130,000 clones, 78% seen only once; the top ten take roughly 1.5%. Sequenced input: PBMCs. The origin of the receptors is a woman under 30 in good health and CMV-seronegative.

The chain carries TRBV5-7 and TRBJ1-6, with D perhaps TRBD1 (6 bases). TRBV5-7 is treated as an ORF (open reading frame) with a function not yet certain. The CDR3 is 16 amino acids. The V end lost 1 base, the J end lost 2 bases, and 10 bases lay between the germline ends. CDR3 in DNA: TGTGCCAGCAGCTTGCACGGACAGCCCTATAATTCACCCCTCCACTTT. Amino acids: CASSLHGQPYNSPLHF.

The V gene is TRBV2, the J gene TRBJ2-1, with D maybe TRBD1 (6 bases). Deletions cut 7 bases from V and 2 bases from J, with 9 bases between. Germline V gives CDR1 SNHLY, CDR2 FYNNEI. The CDR3 totals 13 residues. The CDR3 DNA follows: TGTGCCAGCACTGGGGGCACCTACAATGAGCAGTTCTTC. Its protein product is CASTGGTYNEQFF.

The V gene is TRBV11-1, the J gene TRBJ2-2, with D tentatively TRBD2 (6 bases). The CDR3 is made up of 16 amino acids. Trimming cost V 3 bases and J 7 bases, with 18 bases left between them. Germline CDR1 and CDR2: SGHAT and FQDESV (reference sequence). CDR3 sequence (DNA): TGTGCCAGCAGCTTCATGGGGGGAGAGCTCATCGGGGAGCTGTTTTTT. It encodes CASSFMGGELIGELFF.

The rearrangement links TRBV5-1 to TRBJ2-3; D is possibly TRBD2 (6 bases). The CDR3 runs 14 residues. The V gene's germline CDR1 is SGHRS and CDR2 YFSETQ. The V gene lost 4 bases and the J gene lost 3 bases, with 12 bases spanning the gap. This CDR3 is CASSVGGGTDTQYF. DNA of the CDR3: TGCGCCAGCAGCGTGGGAGGTGGAACAGATACGCAGTATTTT.